This TCR beta chain appears in the sequencing data of a study of T-cell reconstitution after alpha-beta-depleted transplantation in children. Findings of the study overall: Some patients' high day-60 TCRbeta diversity was traced to surviving recipient T cells and thymic progenitors. Alpha-beta T cells present about two months after transplant were reported to originate from several hundred expanded graft clones. When one year had passed after transplant, most T-cell counts and diversity came from newly produced T cells.

This clonotype turned up a few times. Its antigen is still unknown. Deletions cut 6 bases from V and 2 bases from J, with 16 bases between. CDR3 length equals 15 residues. Unique molecular identifiers were built into the TCRbeta library. TCRdb itself ran the PCR reads through MiXCR, one entry per CDR3 protein. Of 300,000 to 350,000 distinct CDR3 sequences in the sample, roughly 16% were seen once. The TCR was taken from a male patient aged 2-15 years who had a stem cell transplant for acute lymphoblastic leukemia, so the T cells may come from the graft donor. The genes are TRBV12-3 or TRBV12-4 and TRBJ2-5; a weak D match, TRBD2 (6 bases). This specimen consisted of PBMCs, mostly from graft donor cells, obtained 360 days after TCRalphabeta/CD19-depleted stem cell transplant. The CDR3 region is CASSPQGLNQETQYF. In DNA, the CDR3 is TGTGCCAGCAGCCCCCAGGGACTTAATCAAGAGACCCAGTACTTC.